This T cell receptor beta chain was sequenced for a study of control samples from healthy donors and cancer patients. CDR1 and CDR2 (germline): SNHLY, FYNNEI. This CDR3 region has 14 residues. V was pared by 6 bases and J by 4 bases, with 13 bases between. Profiling relied on immunoSEQ multiplex PCR, and the TCRdb table lists in-frame clones only, not all of them. Of some 140,000 clones listed, around nine tenths are singletons. The clonotype comes from a woman aged 25 to 39 in good health. The rearrangement joins TRBV2 to TRBJ1-3, with D tentatively TRBD1 (5 bases). Sequenced sample: blood. DNA of the CDR3: TGTGCCAGCAGGGGGGGAACCTCCGGAAACACCATATATTTT. It translates to CASRGGTSGNTIYF.